These T cell receptor beta chains were read from a single sample in a study of monozygotic twins with cystic fibrosis. Produced via immunoSEQ multiplex PCR; TCRdb's table is partial and in-frame only. This table holds 30,000 to 35,000 clones, 90% to 97% found once. The specimen was blood. The source of these receptors is a girl aged 2 to 10 with cystic fibrosis. The CDR3 runs from the conserved cysteine through the conserved F or W. A D gene is named only where the DNA matches it firmly. Rows may omit the clone size; those that give it use once, few, many or a size class.

v_call	clone_size	d_call	j_call	cdr3_nt	cdr3_aa
TRBV19	NA	NA	TRBJ1-5	TGTGCCAGTAGTATAGAACCGACAGGTTATCGCAATCAGCCCCAGCATTTT	CASSIEPTGYRNQPQHF
TRBV19	NA	NA	TRBJ2-2	TGTGCCAGTAGACCGGGACCCAACACCGGGGAGCTGTTTTTT	CASRPGPNTGELFF
TRBV2	NA	NA	TRBJ2-7	TGTGCCAGCAGAGACCCGACCTACGAGCAGTACTTC	CASRDPTYEQYF
TRBV9	NA	TRBD1	TRBJ2-7	TGTGCCAGCAGCGTGTATGGAGAGGGGGCATACGAGCAGTACTTC	CASSVYGEGAYEQYF
TRBV18	once	NA	TRBJ1-2	TGTGCCAGCTCACCAGTGGACACTGGCTACACCTTC	CASSPVDTGYTF
TRBV5-4	NA	TRBD2	TRBJ2-7	TGTGCCAGCAGCCTGACTAGCGGGAGGGCCGAGCAGTACTTC	CASSLTSGRAEQYF
TRBV5-4	NA	NA	TRBJ1-4	TGTGCCAGCAGCTCCGGGACATCTGGTGAAAAACTGTTTTTT	CASSSGTSGEKLFF
TRBV6-1	NA	NA	TRBJ1-2	TGTGCCAGCAGTGAAGGTTGGGGAGCTAACTATGGCTACACCTTC	CASSEGWGANYGYTF
TRBV11-3	once	TRBD1	TRBJ1-1	TGTGCCAGCAGCCTCAACCGGGACAGCGAAGCTTTCTTT	CASSLNRDSEAFF
TRBV5-4	NA	TRBD1	TRBJ1-2	TGTGCCAGCAGCTTGTCCTCAGGGGGCTATGGCTACACCTTC	CASSLSSGGYGYTF
TRBV5-1	NA	NA	TRBJ1-2	TGCGCCAGCAGCTTGGCTACGGCTTCTAACTATGGCTACACCTTC	CASSLATASNYGYTF
TRBV5-1	NA	TRBD2	TRBJ2-3	TGCGCCAGCAGCCCACAAATTAGCGGGAGCACAGATACGCAGTATTTT	CASSPQISGSTDTQYF
TRBV6-5	NA	NA	TRBJ1-1	TGTGCCAGCAGCCCTCGCCCGGGCACTGAAGCTTTCTTT	CASSPRPGTEAFF
TRBV6-5	NA	TRBD1	TRBJ2-1	TGTGCCAGCAGTTACTCGAAGAGGGGGCATATAGAGCAGTTCTTC	CASSYSKRGHIEQFF
TRBV19	NA	NA	TRBJ2-1	TGTGCCAGTAGTTTGGACACCTCCTCCTACAATGAGCAGTTCTTC	CASSLDTSSYNEQFF
TRBV5-1	NA	TRBD1	TRBJ1-2	TGCGCCAGCAGCCCGACCCGGGACAGAAACTATGGCTACACCTTC	CASSPTRDRNYGYTF
TRBV5-1	NA	NA	TRBJ2-1	TGCGCCAGCAGGTCCGGCGGGCGCTCCTACAATGAGCAGTTCTTC	CASRSGGRSYNEQFF
TRBV7-2	NA	TRBD2	TRBJ2-2	TGTGCCAGCAGCTCACTAGCGGGAGGGGGGGAGCTGTTTTTT	CASSSLAGGGELFF
TRBV7-7	NA	TRBD1	TRBJ1-1	TGTGCTAGCAGCCCGACGGACAGGGCCACTGAAGCTTTCTTT	CASSPTDRATEAFF
TRBV7-9	NA	NA	TRBJ2-1	TGTGCCAGCAGCCTGTACAGGGACAATGAGCAGTTCTTC	CASSLYRDNEQFF
TRBV30	NA	NA	TRBJ2-1	TGTGCCTGGAGTGGTTTGAATGAGCAGTTCTTC	CAWSGLNEQFF
TRBV5-1	NA	NA	TRBJ2-7	TGCGCCAGCAGCTCCGGGACACGCGGGCTCTACGAGCAGTACTTC	CASSSGTRGLYEQYF
TRBV18	NA	NA	TRBJ2-7	TGTGCCAGCTCACCTCGAGGTGCGCCCTACGAGCAGTACTTC	CASSPRGAPYEQYF
TRBV30	NA	NA	TRBJ1-5	TGTGCCTGGAGCCTAACGGAGGATCAGCCCCAGCATTTT	CAWSLTEDQPQHF
TRBV30	NA	TRBD2	TRBJ2-7	TGTGCCTGGAGCAAAGCGGGGGAGCAGTACTTC	CAWSKAGEQYF
TRBV7-9	NA	NA	TRBJ1-1	TGTGCCAGCACCCCGATTGGCAGCACAGACACTGAAGCTTTCTTT	CASTPIGSTDTEAFF
TRBV6-5	NA	TRBD2	TRBJ2-1	TGTGCCAGCAGTTATGATAGCGGGAGTATAAATGAGCAGTTCTTC	CASSYDSGSINEQFF
TRBV5-1	NA	NA	TRBJ2-1	TGCGCCAGCAGCTTGGACAGGAATGAGCAGTTCTTC	CASSLDRNEQFF
TRBV2	once	TRBD2	TRBJ2-3	TGTGCCAGCAGAGGGACTAACGTAGCAGCAGATACGCAGTATTTT	CASRGTNVAADTQYF
TRBV9	NA	NA	TRBJ1-1	TGTGCCAGCAGCGTAGGGACGTCGTCTGAAGCTTTCTTT	CASSVGTSSEAFF
TRBV6-1	NA	NA	TRBJ2-2	TGTGCCAGCAGTAGAGGGGCTTTGAACACCGGGGAGCTGTTTTTT	CASSRGALNTGELFF
TRBV7-2	NA	NA	TRBJ2-6	TGTGCCAGCAGCCCGGTGGGATCCCTCTCTGGGGCCAACGTCCTGACTTTC	CASSPVGSLSGANVLTF
TRBV19	once	TRBD2	TRBJ2-1	TGTGCCAGTAGTGGGGGGGTAAGCTCCTACAATGAGCAGTTCTTC	CASSGGVSSYNEQFF
TRBV15	NA	NA	TRBJ2-1	TGTGCCACCAGCAGAGATTCGAGGGCAGAACTCAGTGACAATGAGCAGTTCTTC	CATSRDSRAELSDNEQFF
TRBV10-3	NA	NA	TRBJ1-2	TGTGCCATCAGTGACGGGCGTCGGGGCTATTCGGGCTACACCTTC	CAISDGRRGYSGYTF
TRBV6-5	NA	TRBD2	TRBJ2-1	TGTGCCAGCAGTAAATCTGGGGCTAGCGGGAGGGGGCAGTTCTTC	CASSKSGASGRGQFF